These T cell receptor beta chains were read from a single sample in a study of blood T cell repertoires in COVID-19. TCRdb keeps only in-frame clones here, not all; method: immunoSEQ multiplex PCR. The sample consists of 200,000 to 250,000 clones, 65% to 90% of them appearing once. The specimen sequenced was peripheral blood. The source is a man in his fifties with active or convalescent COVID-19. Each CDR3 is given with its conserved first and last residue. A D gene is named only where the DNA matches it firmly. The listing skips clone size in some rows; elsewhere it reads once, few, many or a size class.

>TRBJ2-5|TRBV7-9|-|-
CASRGTYRAETQYF
TGTGCCAGCAGAGGGACTTATAGAGCGGAGACCCAGTACTTC
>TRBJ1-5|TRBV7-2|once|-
CASSPNRDQPQHF
TGTGCCAGCAGTCCAAATCGGGATCAGCCCCAGCATTTT
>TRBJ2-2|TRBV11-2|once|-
CASSLGRGGELFF
TGTGCCAGCAGCTTAGGAAGGGGTGGGGAGCTGTTTTTT
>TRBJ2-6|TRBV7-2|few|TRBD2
CASSLVATSGGSGANVLTF
TGTGCCAGCAGCTTAGTTGCCACTAGCGGGGGGTCCGGGGCCAACGTCCTGACTTTC
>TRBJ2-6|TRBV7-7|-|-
CASSLEEPGSGANVLTF
TGTGCCAGCAGCTTAGAGGAGCCGGGGTCTGGGGCCAACGTCCTGACTTTC
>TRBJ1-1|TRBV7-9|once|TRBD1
CASSLVGQGTNTEAFF
TGTGCCAGCAGCCTAGTAGGACAGGGCACGAACACTGAAGCTTTCTTT
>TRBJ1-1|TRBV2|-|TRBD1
CASRTGEMGVEAFF
TGTGCCAGCAGGACAGGGGAGATGGGAGTGGAAGCTTTCTTT
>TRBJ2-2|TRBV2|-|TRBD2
CASSPAGGPTGELFF
TGTGCCAGCAGCCCAGCGGGGGGGCCTACCGGGGAGCTGTTTTTT
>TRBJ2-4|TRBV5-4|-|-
CASSRTAGPGSIQYF
TGTGCCAGCAGCCGAACAGCGGGCCCTGGGAGCATTCAGTACTTC
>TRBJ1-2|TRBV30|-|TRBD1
CAGIDRALYGYTF
TGTGCCGGGATCGACAGGGCCCTCTATGGCTACACCTTC
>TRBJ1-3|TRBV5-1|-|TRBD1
CASSLEGARGNTIYF
TGCGCCAGCAGCTTGGAGGGGGCGCGTGGAAACACCATATATTTT
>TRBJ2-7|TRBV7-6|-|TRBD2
CASSPSGRGFYEQYF
TGTGCCAGCAGCCCTAGCGGGAGGGGGTTCTACGAGCAGTACTTC
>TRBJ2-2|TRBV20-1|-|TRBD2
CSASAGGPNTGELFF
TGCAGTGCTAGTGCGGGGGGGCCAAACACCGGGGAGCTGTTTTTT
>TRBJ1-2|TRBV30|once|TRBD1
CAWSVDRVGTAYGYTF
TGTGCCTGGAGTGTGGACAGGGTAGGGACAGCCTATGGCTACACCTTC
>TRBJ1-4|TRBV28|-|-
CASSLLAQTNEKLFF
TGTGCCAGCAGTTTACTAGCTCAGACTAATGAAAAACTGTTTTTT
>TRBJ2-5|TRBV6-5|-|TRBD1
CASRRGTGMGETQYF
TGTGCCAGCAGGAGGGGGACAGGCATGGGGGAGACCCAGTACTTC
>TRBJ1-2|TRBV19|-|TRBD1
CASKDRAANYGYTF
TGTGCCAGTAAGGACAGGGCTGCTAACTATGGCTACACCTTC
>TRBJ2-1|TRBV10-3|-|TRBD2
CAINRQREAYNEQFF
TGTGCCATCAACCGACAGCGGGAGGCCTACAATGAGCAGTTCTTC
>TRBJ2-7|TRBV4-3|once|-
CASSQDGDSFYEQYF
TGCGCCAGCAGCCAAGATGGGGACTCGTTCTACGAGCAGTACTTC
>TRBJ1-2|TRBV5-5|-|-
CASSLARAANYGYTF
TGTGCCAGCAGCCTGGCGAGGGCAGCTAACTATGGCTACACCTTC
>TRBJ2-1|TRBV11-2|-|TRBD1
CASSSQGELYNEQFF
TGTGCCAGCAGCTCACAGGGGGAGCTCTACAATGAGCAGTTCTTC
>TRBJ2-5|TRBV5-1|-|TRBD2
CASSLGLAGEETQYF
TGCGCCAGCAGCTTAGGACTAGCGGGGGAAGAGACCCAGTACTTC
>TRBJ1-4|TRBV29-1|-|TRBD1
CSVVSGQGDEKLFF
TGCAGCGTTGTGTCGGGACAGGGTGACGAAAAACTGTTTTTT
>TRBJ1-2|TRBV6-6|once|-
CASSYSIETDGYTF
TGTGCCAGCAGTTACTCGATCGAGACAGATGGCTACACCTTC
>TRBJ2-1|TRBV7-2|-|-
CASSRYYYNEQFF
TGTGCCAGCAGCCGTTATTATTACAATGAGCAGTTCTTC
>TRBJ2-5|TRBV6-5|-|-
CASTAWNEEETQYF
TGTGCCAGCACCGCTTGGAACGAGGAAGAGACCCAGTACTTC
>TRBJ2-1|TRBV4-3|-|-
CASSHGSHNEQFF
TGCGCCAGCAGCCACGGTAGTCACAATGAGCAGTTCTTC
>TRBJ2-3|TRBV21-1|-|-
CASSPRGGGADTQYF
TGTGCCAGCAGCCCCCGGGGCGGGGGGGCAGATACGCAGTATTTT
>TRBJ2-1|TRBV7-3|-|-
CASSSDSSSYNEQFF
TGTGCCAGCAGCTCGGACAGTAGCTCCTACAATGAGCAGTTCTTC
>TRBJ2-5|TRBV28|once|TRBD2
CASSEPGTRRETQYF
TGTGCCAGCAGTGAACCAGGGACTAGAAGAGAGACCCAGTACTTC
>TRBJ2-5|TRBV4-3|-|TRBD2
CASSQGLASRWETQYF
TGCGCCAGCAGCCAAGGACTAGCGTCCCGGTGGGAGACCCAGTACTTC
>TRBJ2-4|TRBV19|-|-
CASINLGGGNKNIQYF
TGTGCCAGTATTAATTTGGGTGGGGGCAACAAAAACATTCAGTACTTC
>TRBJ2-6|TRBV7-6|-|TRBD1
CASSLEGAGANVLTF
TGTGCCAGCAGCTTAGAGGGGGCGGGGGCCAACGTCCTGACTTTC
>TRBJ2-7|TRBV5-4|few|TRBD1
CASSLDPQGRREQYF
TGTGCCAGCAGCTTGGACCCACAGGGGCGGAGGGAGCAGTACTTC
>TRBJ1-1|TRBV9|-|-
CASSDDSYTEAFF
TGTGCCAGCAGCGATGACAGTTACACTGAAGCTTTCTTT
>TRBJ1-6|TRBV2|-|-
CASSEHREAESPLHF
TGTGCCAGCAGTGAGCACAGGGAAGCCGAATCACCCCTCCACTTT
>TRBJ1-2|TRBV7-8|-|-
CASSQPRGGPDGYTF
TGTGCCAGCAGCCAGCCTAGGGGAGGGCCCGATGGCTACACCTTC